This T cell receptor (beta chain) originates from a study of T cell repertoires in cytomegalovirus infection (dated by TCRdb to about 2019). Regarding the study in general: Alongside well-studied HLA-B-restricted epitopes, the peptide stimulations were aimed at recently identified HLA-C-restricted CMV epitopes, whose presentation resists viral immunomodulation. Donor HLA type was relevant to the analysis, because carriage of CMV infection together with the matching HLA type was indicated by public TCR beta signatures.

What the study reported, not specific to this receptor: In the ex vivo response, HLA-C-restricted CMV-specific TCR beta clonotypes were dominant, and in two of eight donors the single most frequent clonotype came from this HLA-C-restricted group. Carriers of CMV infection plus the relevant HLA type were discriminated by the cumulative frequency of public TCR beta family members in the study cohort and in an independent roughly 350-donor cohort.

With regard to this clonotype: The antigen it recognizes is unknown. No qualities accompany the bases; no much larger clone lies one base away.

The CDR3 covers 14 residues, taking in both the cysteine and the phenylalanine. The retained sequence is limited to the CDR3, 42 bases, with the frame set at the first base. CDR1 and CDR2, looked up from the germline V gene, are SGDLS and YYNGEE. V is shortened by 0 bases, J by 3 bases, and the region joining them spans 8 bases. Sequenced using an Illumina HiSeq 1500. TCRdb handled the public reads itself, with Q25 trimming in fastp and clone calling in MiXCR, and kept productive beta chains. Duplicate CDR3 protein sequences are folded into a single record with the most common DNA and genes. A total of under 300,000 distinct CDR3 sequences appear in this sample, less than 25% of them only once. The top ten hold approximately 20% of the sample. The label giving this sample's treatment or condition can be read as: in vitro stimulation with specific CMV peptide epitopes to enrich CMV-specific T cells.

The source material was cultured PBMCs, sampled from culture after CMV antigen stimulation. The chain links TRBV9 with TRBJ2-3, and TRBD1 may be the D gene, going by 5 matching bases. The clonotype originates from a human donor in good health (CMV status not recorded). Some clones in this sample may be carry-over from other donors' samples. The nucleotide sequence reads as follows: TGTGCCAGCAGCGTAGAGGGGTCGACAGATACGCAGTATTTT. Translated, it reads CASSVEGSTDTQYF.